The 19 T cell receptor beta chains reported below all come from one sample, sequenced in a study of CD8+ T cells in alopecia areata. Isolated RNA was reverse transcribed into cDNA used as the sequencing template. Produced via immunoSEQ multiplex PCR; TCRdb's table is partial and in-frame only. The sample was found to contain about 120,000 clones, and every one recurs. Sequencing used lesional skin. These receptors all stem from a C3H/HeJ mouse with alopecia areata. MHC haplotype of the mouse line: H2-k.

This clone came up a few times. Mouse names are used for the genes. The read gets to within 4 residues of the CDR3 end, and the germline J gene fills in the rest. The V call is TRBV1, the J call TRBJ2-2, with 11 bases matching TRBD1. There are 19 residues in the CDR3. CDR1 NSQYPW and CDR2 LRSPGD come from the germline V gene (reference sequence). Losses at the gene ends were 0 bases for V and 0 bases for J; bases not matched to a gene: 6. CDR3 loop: CTCSADAGQGGANTGQLYF. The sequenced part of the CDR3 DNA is TGCACCTGCAGTGCAGATGCGGGACAGGGGGGGGCAAACACCGGG.

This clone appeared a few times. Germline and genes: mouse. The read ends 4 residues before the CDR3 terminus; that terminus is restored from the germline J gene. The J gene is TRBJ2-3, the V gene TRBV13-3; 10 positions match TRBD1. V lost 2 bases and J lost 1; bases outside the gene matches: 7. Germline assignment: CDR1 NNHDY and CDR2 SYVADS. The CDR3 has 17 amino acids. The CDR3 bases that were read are TGTGCCAGCAGTGACGAGAGGACAGGGGGTGGTGCAGAA. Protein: CASSDERTGGGAE. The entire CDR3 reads CASSDERTGGGAETLYF.

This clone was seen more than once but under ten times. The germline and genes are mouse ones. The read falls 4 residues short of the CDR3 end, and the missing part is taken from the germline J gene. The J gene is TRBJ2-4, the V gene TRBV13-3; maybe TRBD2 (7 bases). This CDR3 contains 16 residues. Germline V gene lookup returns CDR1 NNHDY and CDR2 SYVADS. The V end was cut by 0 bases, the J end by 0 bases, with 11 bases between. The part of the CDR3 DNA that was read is TGTGCCAGCAGTGATGAGCTGGGGGCTAGTCAAAAC. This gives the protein CASSDELGASQN. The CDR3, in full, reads CASSDELGASQNTLYF.

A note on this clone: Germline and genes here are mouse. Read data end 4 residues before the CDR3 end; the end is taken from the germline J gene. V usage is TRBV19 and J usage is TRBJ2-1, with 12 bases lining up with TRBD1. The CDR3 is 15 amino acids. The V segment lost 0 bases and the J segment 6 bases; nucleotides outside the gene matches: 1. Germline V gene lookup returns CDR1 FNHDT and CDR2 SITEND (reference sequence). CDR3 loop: CASSIGDRGLAEQFF. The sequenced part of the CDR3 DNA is TGTGCCAGCAGTATAGGGGACAGGGGGCTTGCT.

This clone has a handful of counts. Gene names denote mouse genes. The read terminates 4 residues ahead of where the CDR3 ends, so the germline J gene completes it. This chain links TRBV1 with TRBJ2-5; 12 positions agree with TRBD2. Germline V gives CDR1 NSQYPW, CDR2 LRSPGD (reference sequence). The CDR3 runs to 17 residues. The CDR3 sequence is CTCSAEPRDWGADTQYF. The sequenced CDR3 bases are TGCACCTGCAGTGCAGAACCCCGGGACTGGGGGGCAGAC.

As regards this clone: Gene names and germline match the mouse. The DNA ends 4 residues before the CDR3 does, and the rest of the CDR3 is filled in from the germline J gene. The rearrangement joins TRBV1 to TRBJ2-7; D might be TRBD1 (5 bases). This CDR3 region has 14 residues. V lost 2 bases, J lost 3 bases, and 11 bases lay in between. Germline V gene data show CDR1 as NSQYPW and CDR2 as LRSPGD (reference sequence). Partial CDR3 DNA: TGCACCTGCAGTGCAAGACAGAAAATCTAT. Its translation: CTCSARQKIY. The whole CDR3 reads CTCSARQKIYEQYF.

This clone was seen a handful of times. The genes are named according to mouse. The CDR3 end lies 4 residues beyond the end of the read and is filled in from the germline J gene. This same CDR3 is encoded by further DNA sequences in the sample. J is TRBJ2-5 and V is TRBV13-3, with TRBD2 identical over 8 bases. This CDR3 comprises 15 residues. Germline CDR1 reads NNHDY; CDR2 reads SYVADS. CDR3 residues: CASSDPGLGEDTQYF. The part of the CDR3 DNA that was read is TGTGCCAGCAGTGACCCCGGACTGGGAGAAGAC.

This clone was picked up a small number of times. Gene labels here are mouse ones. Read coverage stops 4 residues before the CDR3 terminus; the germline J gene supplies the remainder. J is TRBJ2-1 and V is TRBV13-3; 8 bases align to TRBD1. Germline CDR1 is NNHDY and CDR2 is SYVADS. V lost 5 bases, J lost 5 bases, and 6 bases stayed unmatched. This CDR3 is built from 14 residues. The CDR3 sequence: CASRSGTGDAEQFF. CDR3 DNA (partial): TGTGCCAGCAGATCCGGGACAGGAGATGCT.

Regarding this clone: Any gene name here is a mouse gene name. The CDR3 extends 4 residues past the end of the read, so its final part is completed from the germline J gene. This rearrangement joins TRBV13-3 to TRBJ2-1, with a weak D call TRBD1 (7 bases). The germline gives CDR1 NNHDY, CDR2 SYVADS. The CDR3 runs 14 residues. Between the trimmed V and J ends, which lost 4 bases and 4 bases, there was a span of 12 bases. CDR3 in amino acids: CASSWGTAYAEQFF. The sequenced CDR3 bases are TGTGCCAGCAGTTGGGGGACAGCTTATGCT.

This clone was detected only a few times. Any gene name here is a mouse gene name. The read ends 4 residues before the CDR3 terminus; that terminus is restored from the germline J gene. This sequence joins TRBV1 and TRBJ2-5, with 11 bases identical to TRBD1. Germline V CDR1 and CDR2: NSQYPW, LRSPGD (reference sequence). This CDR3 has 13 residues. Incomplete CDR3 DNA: TGCACCTGCAGGGACAGGGGGCGCGAC. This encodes CTCRDRGRD. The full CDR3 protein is CTCRDRGRDTQYF.

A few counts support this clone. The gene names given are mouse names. The CDR3 is CASSRPGQGGAEQFF. The part of the CDR3 DNA that was read is TGTGCCAGCAGTAGACCGGGACAGGGCGGCGCT. V usage is TRBV19 and J usage is TRBJ2-1; 9 bases match TRBD1. Sequencing ends 4 residues short of the CDR3 end; the germline J gene provides the rest. The CDR3 contains 15 residues. CDR1 FNHDT and CDR2 SITEND come from the germline V gene (reference sequence).

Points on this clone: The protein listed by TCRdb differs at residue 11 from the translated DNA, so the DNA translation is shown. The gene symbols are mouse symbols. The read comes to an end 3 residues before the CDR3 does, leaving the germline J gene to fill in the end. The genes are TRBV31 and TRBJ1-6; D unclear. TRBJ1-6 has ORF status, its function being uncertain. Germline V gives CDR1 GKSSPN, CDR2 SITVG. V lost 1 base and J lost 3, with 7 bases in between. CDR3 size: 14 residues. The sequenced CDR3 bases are TGTGCCTGGAGTCCCAGGAACTATAATTCGCCC. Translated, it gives CAWSPRNYNSP. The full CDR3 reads CAWSPRNYNSPLYF.

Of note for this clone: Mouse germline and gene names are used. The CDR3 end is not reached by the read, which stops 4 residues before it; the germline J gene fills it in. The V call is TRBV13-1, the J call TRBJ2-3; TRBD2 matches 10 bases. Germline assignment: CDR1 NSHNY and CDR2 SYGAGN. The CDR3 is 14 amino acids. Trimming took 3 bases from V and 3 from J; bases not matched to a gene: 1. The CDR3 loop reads CASSAGLGAETLYF. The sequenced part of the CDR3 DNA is TGTGCCAGCAGTGCGGGACTGGGGGCAGAA.

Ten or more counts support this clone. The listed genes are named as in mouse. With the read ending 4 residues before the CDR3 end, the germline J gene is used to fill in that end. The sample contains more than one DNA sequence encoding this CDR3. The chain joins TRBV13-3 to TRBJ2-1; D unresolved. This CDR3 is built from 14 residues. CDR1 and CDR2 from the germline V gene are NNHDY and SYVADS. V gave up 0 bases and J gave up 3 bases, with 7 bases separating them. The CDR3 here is CASSDAKGYAEQFF. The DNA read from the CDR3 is TGTGCCAGCAGTGATGCTAAGGGCTATGCT.

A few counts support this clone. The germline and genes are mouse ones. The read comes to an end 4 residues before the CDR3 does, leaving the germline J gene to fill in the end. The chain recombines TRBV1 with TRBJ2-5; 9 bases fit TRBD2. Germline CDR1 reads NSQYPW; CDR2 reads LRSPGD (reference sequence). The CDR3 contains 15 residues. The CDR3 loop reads CTCSASGLGEDTQYF. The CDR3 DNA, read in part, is TGCACCTGCAGTGCCTCGGGACTGGGTGAAGAC.

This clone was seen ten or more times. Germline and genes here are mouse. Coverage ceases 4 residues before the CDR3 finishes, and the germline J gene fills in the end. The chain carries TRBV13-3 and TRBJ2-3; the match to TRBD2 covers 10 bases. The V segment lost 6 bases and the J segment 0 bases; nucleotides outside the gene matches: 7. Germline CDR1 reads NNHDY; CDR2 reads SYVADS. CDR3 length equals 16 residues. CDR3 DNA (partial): TGTGCCAGCACTCCGGGACTGGGGAATAGTGCAGAA. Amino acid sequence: CASTPGLGNSAE. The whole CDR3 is CASTPGLGNSAETLYF.

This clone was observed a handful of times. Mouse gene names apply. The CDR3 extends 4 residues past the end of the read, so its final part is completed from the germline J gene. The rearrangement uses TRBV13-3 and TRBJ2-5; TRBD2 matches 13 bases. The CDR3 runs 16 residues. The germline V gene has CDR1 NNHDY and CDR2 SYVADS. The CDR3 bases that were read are TGTGCCAGCAGTGATGAGGACTGGGGGGGCGCAGAC. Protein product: CASSDEDWGGAD. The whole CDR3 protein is CASSDEDWGGADTQYF.

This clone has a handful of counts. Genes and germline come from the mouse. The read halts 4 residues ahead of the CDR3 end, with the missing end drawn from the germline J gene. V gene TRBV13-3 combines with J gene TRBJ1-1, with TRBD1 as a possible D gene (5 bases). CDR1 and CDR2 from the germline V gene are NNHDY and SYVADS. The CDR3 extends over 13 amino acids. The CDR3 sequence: CASSEEGWTEVFF. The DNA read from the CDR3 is TGTGCCAGCAGTGAAGAGGGGTGGACA.

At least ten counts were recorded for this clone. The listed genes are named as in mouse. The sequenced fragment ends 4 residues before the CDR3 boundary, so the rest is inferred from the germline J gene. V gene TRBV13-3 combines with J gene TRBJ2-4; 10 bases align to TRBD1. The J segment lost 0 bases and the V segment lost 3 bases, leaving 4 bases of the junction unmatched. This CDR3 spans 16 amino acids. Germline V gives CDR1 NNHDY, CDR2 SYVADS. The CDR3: CASSAGTGASQNTLYF. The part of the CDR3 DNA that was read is TGTGCCAGCAGTGCCGGGACAGGGGCTAGTCAAAAC.